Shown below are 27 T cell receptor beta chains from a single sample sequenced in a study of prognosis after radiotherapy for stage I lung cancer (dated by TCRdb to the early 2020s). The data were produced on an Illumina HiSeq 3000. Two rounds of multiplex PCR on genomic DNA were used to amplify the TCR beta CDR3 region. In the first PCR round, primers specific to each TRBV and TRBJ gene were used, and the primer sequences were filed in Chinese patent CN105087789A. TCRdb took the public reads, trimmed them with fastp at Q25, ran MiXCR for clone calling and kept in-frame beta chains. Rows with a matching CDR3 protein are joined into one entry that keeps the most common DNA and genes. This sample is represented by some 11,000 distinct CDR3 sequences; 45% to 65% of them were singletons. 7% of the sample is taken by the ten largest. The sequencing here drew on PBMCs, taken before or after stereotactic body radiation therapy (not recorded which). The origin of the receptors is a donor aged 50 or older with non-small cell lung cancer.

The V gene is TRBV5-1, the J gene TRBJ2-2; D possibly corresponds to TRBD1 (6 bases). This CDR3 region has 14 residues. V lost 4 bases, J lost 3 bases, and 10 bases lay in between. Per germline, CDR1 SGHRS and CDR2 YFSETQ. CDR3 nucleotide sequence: TGCGCCAGCAGCCCCGAGGGGGACACCGGGGAGCTGTTTTTT. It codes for CASSPEGDTGELFF.

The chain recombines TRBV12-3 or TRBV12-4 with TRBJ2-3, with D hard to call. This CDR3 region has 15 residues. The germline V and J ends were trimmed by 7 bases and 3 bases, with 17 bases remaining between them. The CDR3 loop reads CASKFRTVGTDTQYF. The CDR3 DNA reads TGTGCCAGCAAATTCCGTACAGTGGGAACAGATACGCAGTATTTT.

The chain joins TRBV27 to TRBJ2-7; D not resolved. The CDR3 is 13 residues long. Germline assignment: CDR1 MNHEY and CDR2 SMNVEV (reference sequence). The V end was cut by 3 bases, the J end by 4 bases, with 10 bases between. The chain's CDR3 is CASSLQERYEQYF. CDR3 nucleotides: TGTGCCAGCAGTTTGCAGGAGAGGTACGAGCAGTACTTC.

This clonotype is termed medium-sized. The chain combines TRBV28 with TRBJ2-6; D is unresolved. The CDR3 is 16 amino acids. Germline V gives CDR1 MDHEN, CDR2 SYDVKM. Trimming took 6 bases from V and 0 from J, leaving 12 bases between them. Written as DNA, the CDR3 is TGTGCCAGCAGCCAAACCCCCCACTCTGGGGCCAACGTCCTGACTTTC. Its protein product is CASSQTPHSGANVLTF.

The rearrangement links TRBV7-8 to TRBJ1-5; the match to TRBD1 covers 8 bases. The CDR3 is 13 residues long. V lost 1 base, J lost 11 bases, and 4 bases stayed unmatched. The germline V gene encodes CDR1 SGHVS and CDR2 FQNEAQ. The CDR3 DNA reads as TGTGCCAGCAGCTTAGGACAGGGGAGGACCCAGCATTTT. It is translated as CASSLGQGRTQHF.

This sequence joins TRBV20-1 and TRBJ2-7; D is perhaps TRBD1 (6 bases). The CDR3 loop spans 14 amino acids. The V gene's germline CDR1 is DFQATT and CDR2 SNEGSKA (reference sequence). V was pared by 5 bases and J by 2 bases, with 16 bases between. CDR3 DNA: TGCAGTGCTCCACTGGGGGCCGCTACCTACGAGCAGTACTTC. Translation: CSAPLGAATYEQYF.

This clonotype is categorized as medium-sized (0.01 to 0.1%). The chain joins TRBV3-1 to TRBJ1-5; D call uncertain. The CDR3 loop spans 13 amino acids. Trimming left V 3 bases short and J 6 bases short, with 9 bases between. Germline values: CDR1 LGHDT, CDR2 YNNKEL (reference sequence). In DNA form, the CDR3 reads TGTGCCAGCAGCCATGCGACTGGTCAGCCCCAGCATTTT. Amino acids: CASSHATGQPQHF.

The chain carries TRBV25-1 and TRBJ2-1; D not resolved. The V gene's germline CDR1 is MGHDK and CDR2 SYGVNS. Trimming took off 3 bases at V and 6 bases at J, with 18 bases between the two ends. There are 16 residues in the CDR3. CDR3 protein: CASSEARIFIGNEQFF. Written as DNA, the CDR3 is TGTGCCAGCAGTGAGGCCAGGATCTTTATTGGCAATGAGCAGTTCTTC.

The CDR3, as DNA: TGTGCCAGCAGTACGAGAGGGGAATTTACCAGAAGCAGCTCCTACAATGAGCAGTTCTTC. It encodes CASSTRGEFTRSSSYNEQFF. The chain is built from TRBV12-3 or TRBV12-4 and TRBJ2-1, with D perhaps assigned TRBD1 or TRBD2 (5 bases each). With 5 bases removed from V and 0 bases from J, the gap between germline ends came to 26 bases. The CDR3 loop spans 20 amino acids.

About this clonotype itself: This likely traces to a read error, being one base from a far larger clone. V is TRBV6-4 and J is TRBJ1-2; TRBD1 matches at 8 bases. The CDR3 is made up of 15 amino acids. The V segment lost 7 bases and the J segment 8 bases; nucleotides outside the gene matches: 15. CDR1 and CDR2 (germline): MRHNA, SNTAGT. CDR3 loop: CASITKRGRGLGYTF. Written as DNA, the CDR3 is TGTGCCAGCATCACCAAACGGGGCAGGGGGCTCGGCTACACCTTC.

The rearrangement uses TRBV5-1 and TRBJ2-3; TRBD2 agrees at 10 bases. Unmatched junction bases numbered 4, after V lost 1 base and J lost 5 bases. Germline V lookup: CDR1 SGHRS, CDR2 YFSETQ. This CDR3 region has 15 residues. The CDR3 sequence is CASSLTSGNRDTQYF. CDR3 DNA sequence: TGCGCCAGCAGCTTGACTAGCGGGAATCGAGATACGCAGTATTTT.

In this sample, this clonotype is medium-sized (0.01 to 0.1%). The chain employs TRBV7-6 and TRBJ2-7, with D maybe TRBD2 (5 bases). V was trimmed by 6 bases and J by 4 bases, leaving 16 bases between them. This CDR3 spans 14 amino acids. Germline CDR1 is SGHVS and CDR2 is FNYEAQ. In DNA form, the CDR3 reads TGTGCCAGCAGGTTTATCGAGCGGCGTTACGAGCAGTACTTC. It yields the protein CASRFIERRYEQYF.

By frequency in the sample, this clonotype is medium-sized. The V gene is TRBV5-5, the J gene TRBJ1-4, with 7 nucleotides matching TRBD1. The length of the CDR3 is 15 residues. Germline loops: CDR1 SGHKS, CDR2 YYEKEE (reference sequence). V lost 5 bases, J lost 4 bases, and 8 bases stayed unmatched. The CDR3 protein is CASRQITGVNEKLFF. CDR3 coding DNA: TGTGCCAGCAGACAAATCACAGGGGTTAATGAAAAACTGTTTTTT.

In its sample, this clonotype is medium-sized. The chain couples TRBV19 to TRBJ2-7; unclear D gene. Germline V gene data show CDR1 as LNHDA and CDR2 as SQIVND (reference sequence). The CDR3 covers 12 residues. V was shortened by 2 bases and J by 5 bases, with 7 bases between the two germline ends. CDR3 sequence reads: CASSIRSDEQYF. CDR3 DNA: TGTGCCAGTAGTATACGGTCGGACGAGCAGTACTTC.

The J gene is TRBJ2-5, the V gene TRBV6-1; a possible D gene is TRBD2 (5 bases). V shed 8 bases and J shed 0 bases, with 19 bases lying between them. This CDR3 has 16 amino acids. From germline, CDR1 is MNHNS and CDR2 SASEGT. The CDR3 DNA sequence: TGTGCCAGCGACGGGAAGGGTGCATCGTACCAAGAGACCCAGTACTTC. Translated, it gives CASDGKGASYQETQYF.

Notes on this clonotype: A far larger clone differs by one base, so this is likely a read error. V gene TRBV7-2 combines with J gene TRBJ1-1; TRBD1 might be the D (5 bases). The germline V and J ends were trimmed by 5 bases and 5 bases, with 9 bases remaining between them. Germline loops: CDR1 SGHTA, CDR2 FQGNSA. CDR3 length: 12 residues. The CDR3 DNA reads TGTGCCAGCAGCCCCAGGGAAACTGAAGCTTTCTTT. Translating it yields CASSPRETEAFF.

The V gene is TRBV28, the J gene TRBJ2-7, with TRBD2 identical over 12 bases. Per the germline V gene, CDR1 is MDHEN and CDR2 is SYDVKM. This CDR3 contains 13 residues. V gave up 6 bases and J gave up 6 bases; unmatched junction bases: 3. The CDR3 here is CASRPGLAGEQYF. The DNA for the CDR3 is TGTGCCAGCAGGCCGGGACTAGCGGGCGAGCAGTACTTC. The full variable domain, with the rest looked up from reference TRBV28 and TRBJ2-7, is DVKVTQSSRYLVKRTGEKVFLECVQDMDHENMFWYRQDPGLGLRLIYFSYDVKMKEKGDIPEGYSVSREKKERFSLILESASTNQTSMYLCASRPGLAGEQYFGPGTRLTVT.

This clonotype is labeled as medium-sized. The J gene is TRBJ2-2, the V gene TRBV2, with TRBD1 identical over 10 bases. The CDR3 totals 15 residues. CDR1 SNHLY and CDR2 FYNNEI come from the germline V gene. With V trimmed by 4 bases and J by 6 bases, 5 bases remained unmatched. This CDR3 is CASSADRGQPGELFF. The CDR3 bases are TGTGCCAGCAGTGCTGACAGGGGGCAACCCGGGGAGCTGTTTTTT.

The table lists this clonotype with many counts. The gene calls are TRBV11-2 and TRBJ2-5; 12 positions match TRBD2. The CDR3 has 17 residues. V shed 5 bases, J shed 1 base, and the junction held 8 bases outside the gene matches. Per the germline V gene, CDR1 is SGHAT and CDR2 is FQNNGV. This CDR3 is CASSPRPGLAGQETQYF. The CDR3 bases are TGTGCCAGCAGCCCCCGACCGGGACTAGCGGGCCAAGAGACCCAGTACTTC.

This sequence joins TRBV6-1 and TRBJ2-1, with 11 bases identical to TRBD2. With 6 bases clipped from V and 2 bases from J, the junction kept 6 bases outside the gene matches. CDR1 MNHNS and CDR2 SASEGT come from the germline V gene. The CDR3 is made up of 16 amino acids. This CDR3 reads CASRIIAGGPYNEQFF. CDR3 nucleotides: TGTGCCAGCAGAATCATAGCGGGAGGGCCCTACAATGAGCAGTTCTTC.

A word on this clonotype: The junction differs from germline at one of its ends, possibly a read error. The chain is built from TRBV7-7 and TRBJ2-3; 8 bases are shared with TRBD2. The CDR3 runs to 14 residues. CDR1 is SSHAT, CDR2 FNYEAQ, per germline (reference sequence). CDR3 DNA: TGTGCTAGCAGCCCTCGGGGGGGCGGAGATACGCAGTATTTT. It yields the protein CASSPRGGGDTQYF.

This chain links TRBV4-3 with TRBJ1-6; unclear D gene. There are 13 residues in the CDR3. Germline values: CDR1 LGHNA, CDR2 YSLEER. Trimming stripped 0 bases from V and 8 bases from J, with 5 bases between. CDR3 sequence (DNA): TGCGCCAGCAGCCAAGACACAGATTCACCCCTCCACTTT. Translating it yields CASSQDTDSPLHF.

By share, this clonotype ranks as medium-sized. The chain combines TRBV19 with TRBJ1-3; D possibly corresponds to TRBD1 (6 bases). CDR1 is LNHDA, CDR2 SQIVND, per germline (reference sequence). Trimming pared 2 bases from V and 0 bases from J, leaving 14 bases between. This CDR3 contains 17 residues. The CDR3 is CASSIFGTRGSGNTIYF. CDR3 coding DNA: TGTGCCAGTAGTATATTCGGGACAAGGGGCTCTGGAAACACCATATATTTT.

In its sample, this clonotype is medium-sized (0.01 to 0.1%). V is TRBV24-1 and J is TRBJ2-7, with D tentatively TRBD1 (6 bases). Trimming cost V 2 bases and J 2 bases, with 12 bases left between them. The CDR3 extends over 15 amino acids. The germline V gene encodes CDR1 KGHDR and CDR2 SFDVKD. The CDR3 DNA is TGTGCCACCAGTGATTCCCGGGACAACCCCTACGAGCAGTACTTC. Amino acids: CATSDSRDNPYEQYF.

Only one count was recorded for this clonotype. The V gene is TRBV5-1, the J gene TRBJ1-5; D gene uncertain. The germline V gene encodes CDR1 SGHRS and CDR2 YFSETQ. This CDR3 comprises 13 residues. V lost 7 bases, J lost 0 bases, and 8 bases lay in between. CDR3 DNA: TGCGCCAGCGGAGTAGATAGCAATCAGCCCCAGCATTTT. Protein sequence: CASGVDSNQPQHF.

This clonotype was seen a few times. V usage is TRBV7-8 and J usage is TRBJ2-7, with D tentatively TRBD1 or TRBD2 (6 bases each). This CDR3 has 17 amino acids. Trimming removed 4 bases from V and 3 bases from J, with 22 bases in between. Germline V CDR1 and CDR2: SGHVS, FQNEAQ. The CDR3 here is CASSYDTLRGDNYEQYF. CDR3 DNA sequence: TGTGCCAGCAGCTACGACACGCTGCGCGGGGACAACTACGAGCAGTACTTC.

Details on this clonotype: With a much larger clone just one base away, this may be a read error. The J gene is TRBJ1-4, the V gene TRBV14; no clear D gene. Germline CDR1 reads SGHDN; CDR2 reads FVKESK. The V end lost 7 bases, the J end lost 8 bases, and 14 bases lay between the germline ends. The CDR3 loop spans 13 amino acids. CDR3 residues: CASIRNLREKLFF. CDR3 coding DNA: TGTGCCAGCATCCGAAACTTAAGAGAAAAACTGTTTTTT.